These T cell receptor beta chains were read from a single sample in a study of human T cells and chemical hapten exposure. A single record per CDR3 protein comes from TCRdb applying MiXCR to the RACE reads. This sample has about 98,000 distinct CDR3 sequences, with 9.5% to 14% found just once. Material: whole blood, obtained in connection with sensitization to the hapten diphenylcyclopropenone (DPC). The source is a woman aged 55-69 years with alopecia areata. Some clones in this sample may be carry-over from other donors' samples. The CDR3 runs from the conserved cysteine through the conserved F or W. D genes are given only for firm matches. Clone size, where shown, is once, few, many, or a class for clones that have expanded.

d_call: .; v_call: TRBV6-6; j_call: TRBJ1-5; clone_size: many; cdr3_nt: TGTGCCAGCAGCACTAACTTGCACAGGGTACGGGGGAGCAATCAGCCCCAGCATTTT; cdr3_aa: CASSTNLHRVRGSNQPQHF
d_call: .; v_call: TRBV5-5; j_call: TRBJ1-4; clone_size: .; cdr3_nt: TGTGCCAGCAGCTTGGGAGGGACAATGGAAAAACTGTTTTTT; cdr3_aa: CASSLGGTMEKLFF
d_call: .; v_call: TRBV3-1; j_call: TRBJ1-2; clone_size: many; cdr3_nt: TGTGCCAGCAGCCAAGAAGGACAGATTTATGGCTACACCTTC; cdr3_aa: CASSQEGQIYGYTF
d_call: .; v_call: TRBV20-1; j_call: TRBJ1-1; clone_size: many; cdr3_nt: TGCAGTGGCCGGGGGAACACTGAAGCTTTCTTT; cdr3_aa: CSGRGNTEAFF
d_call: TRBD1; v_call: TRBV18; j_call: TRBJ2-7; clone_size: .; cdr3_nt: TGTGCCAGCTCATCCGGGACAGACTACGAGCAGTACTTC; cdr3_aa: CASSSGTDYEQYF
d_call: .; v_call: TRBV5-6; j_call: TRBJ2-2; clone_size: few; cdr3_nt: TGTGCCAGCAGCTTGGATGTATACGGATTCACCGGGGAGCTGTTTTTT; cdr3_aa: CASSLDVYGFTGELFF
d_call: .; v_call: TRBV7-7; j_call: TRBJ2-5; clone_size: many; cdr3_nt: TGTGCTAGCAGCAGTCGGGATCCAGAGACCCAGTACTTC; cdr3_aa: CASSSRDPETQYF
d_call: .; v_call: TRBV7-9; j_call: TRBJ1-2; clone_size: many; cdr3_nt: TGTGCCAGCAGCTCACAGGAGACCTATGGCTACACCTTC; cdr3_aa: CASSSQETYGYTF
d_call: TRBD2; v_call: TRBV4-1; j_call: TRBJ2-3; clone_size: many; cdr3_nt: TGCGCCAGCAGCCTTAGGGGCGGGGGGGCCATAGATACGCAGTATTTT; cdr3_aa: CASSLRGGGAIDTQYF
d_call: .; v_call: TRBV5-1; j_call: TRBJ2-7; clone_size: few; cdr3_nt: TGCGCCAGCAGCTTCGCCGGGGCAGGGTTCTACGAGCAGTACTTC; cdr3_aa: CASSFAGAGFYEQYF
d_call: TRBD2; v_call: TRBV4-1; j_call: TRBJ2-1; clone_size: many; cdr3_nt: TGCGCCAGCAGCCAAGCCGCTAGCGGTTTATCGATTGAGCAGTTCTTC; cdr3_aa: CASSQAASGLSIEQFF
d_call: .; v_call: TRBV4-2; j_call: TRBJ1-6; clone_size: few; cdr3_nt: TGTGCCAGCAGCCGAGAATCAGGGCAGGGCAATTCACCCCTCCACTTT; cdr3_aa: CASSRESGQGNSPLHF